These 26 T cell receptor beta chains were sequenced from one sample in a study of shared clonotypes between healthy human individuals (dated by TCRdb to about 2020). Library construction relied on the immunoSEQ multiplex PCR assay. TCRdb took this table from immuneACCESS and kept in-frame rearrangements with V and J called. Such tables lack part of the clones; where checked against another copy, unresolved V genes explain under half of the gap, and the rest is unexplained. This sample has approximately 640,000 clones in its table, and roughly 78% of those were observed once. Of the sample, about 1.7% is held by the ten largest clones. The sample consisted of memory CD4+ T cells sorted from blood. Taken with the paper, the label for cell subset or site translates to: CD45RA-negative fraction. The receptor source for this set is a woman aged 25 to 45 in good health.

This chain connects TRBV6-6 to TRBJ1-5; D remains unclear. This CDR3 has 15 amino acids. Germline assignment: CDR1 MNHNY and CDR2 SVGAGI (reference sequence). V was shortened by 4 bases and J by 7 bases, with 17 bases between the two germline ends. Here the CDR3 reads CASSFLSPGLQPQHF. CDR3 nucleotide sequence: TGTGCCAGCAGTTTTCTCTCTCCCGGGTTACAGCCCCAGCATTTT.

V gene TRBV7-3 combines with J gene TRBJ2-2; TRBD2 matches 9 bases. J lost 6 bases, V lost 6 bases, and 8 bases had no gene match. Germline CDR1 SGHTA, CDR2 FQGTGA. This CDR3 is built from 15 residues. CDR3 in amino acids: CASSRTSDPAGELFF. The CDR3 DNA follows: TGTGCCAGCAGTCGGACTAGCGATCCGGCCGGGGAGCTGTTTTTT.

The chain is built from TRBV11-2 and TRBJ2-1, with 8 bases aligning to TRBD2. CDR1 SGHAT and CDR2 FQNNGV come from the germline V gene. V lost 5 bases to trimming and J lost 4 bases; unmatched junction nucleotides: 4. CDR3 size: 14 residues. CDR3 in DNA: TGTGCCAGCAGCGAACTAGCGGCTTACAATGAGCAGTTCTTC. Amino acid sequence: CASSELAAYNEQFF.

The chain combines TRBV27 with TRBJ2-2; 9 bases are a match to TRBD2. Germline CDR1 reads MNHEY; CDR2 reads SMNVEV (reference sequence). CDR3 length: 17 residues. J gave up 5 bases and V 7 bases, and 14 bases lay outside the gene matches. CDR3 DNA sequence: TGTGCCAGCACCCCACTTTGGCTAGCGGGAAGGACCGGGGAGCTGTTTTTT. It yields the protein CASTPLWLAGRTGELFF.

The chain uses TRBV28 and TRBJ2-3, with 9 nucleotides matching TRBD2. The V segment lost 6 bases and the J segment 0 bases; nucleotides outside the gene matches: 7. Looked up from germline, CDR1 is MDHEN and CDR2 is SYDVKM. This CDR3 comprises 16 residues. The CDR3 reads CASSPRLAASTDTQYF. CDR3 DNA: TGTGCCAGCAGCCCCAGACTAGCGGCTAGCACAGATACGCAGTATTTT. Full variable domain (rest looked up from reference TRBV28 and TRBJ2-3): DVKVTQSSRYLVKRTGEKVFLECVQDMDHENMFWYRQDPGLGLRLIYFSYDVKMKEKGDIPEGYSVSREKKERFSLILESASTNQTSMYLCASSPRLAASTDTQYFGPGTRLTVL.

V usage is TRBV7-9 and J usage is TRBJ2-7; 12 nucleotides line up with TRBD2. The germline V gene has CDR1 SEHNR and CDR2 FQNEAQ (reference sequence). The CDR3 contains 15 residues. With V trimmed by 5 bases and J by 5 bases, 7 bases remained unmatched. DNA for the CDR3: TGTGCCAGCAGCCAGCGACTAGCGGGAGAAAACGAGCAGTACTTC. Translating it yields CASSQRLAGENEQYF.

With regard to this clone: The sample carries other DNA sequences with the same CDR3. The chain uses TRBV19 and TRBJ1-5; 8 bases fit TRBD1. V shed 4 bases and J 2 bases; nucleotides not matched to a gene: 7. Per germline, CDR1 LNHDA and CDR2 SQIVND (reference sequence). CDR3 length: 16 residues. The CDR3 DNA sequence: TGTGCCAGTAGTAGCCAGGGGGCGCGGGGCAATCAGCCCCAGCATTTT. This sequence encodes CASSSQGARGNQPQHF.

Remarks on this clone: This same CDR3 is encoded by further DNA sequences in the sample. The V and J genes are TRBV19 and TRBJ2-7; TRBD1 is a possible D gene (6 bases). Germline V gene lookup returns CDR1 LNHDA and CDR2 SQIVND (reference sequence). V was trimmed by 2 bases and J by 0 bases, leaving 8 bases between them. This CDR3 comprises 14 residues. The DNA for the CDR3 is TGTGCCAGTAGTATATCAGGGGCCTCCTACGAGCAGTACTTC. Translated, it gives CASSISGASYEQYF.

The J gene is TRBJ1-2, the V gene TRBV6-5; D perhaps matches TRBD1 (5 bases). V gave up 4 bases and J gave up 4 bases, with 16 bases separating them. The CDR3 consists of 15 residues. Germline V lookup: CDR1 MNHEY, CDR2 SVGAGI. The CDR3 is CASSLYAGLRYGYTF. The DNA of the CDR3 is TGTGCCAGCAGTTTATACGCAGGGTTGCGCTATGGCTACACCTTC.

This clone has only a few counts. Here the CDR3 DNA reads TGTGCCAGCTCACGGGACACCGATGGCTACACCTTC. It translates to CASSRDTDGYTF. The V and J genes are TRBV18 and TRBJ1-2; maybe TRBD1 (6 bases). The CDR3 spans 12 residues. The V gene's germline CDR1 is KGHSH and CDR2 LQKENI. V lost 4 bases, J lost 6 bases, and 9 bases lay in between.

This chain uses TRBV28 with TRBJ2-7; 8 positions match TRBD1. Germline V CDR1 and CDR2: MDHEN, SYDVKM. Trimming removed 8 bases from V and 6 bases from J; junction bases left unmatched: 9. The CDR3 runs to 13 residues. The CDR3 bases are TGTGCCAGCTACGGCAGGGGGCGCCGCGAGCAGTACTTC. Translation: CASYGRGRREQYF. Filled out from reference TRBV28 and TRBJ2-7, the complete variable domain reads DVKVTQSSRYLVKRTGEKVFLECVQDMDHENMFWYRQDPGLGLRLIYFSYDVKMKEKGDIPEGYSVSREKKERFSLILESASTNQTSMYLCASYGRGRREQYFGPGTRLTVT.

This clone was picked up a small number of times. One junction end does not reproduce the germline sequence, and a read error may be involved. The chain has TRBV5-5 and TRBJ1-2, with TRBD1 matching 7 bases. Germline CDR1 and CDR2: SGHKS and YYEKEE (reference sequence). CDR3 length: 14 amino acids. CDR3 bases: TGTGCCAGCAGCTTGGAAGGACAGGCGACGTTACCCTCCTTC. Translation gives CASSLEGQATLPSF.

The chain joins TRBV27 to TRBJ1-1; a weak D match, TRBD1 (5 bases). The CDR3 extends over 16 amino acids. Germline V CDR1 and CDR2: MNHEY, SMNVEV (reference sequence). V lost 3 bases, J lost 2 bases, and 16 bases lay in between. The CDR3 spells CASSLGYRGYNTEAFF. The CDR3 DNA sequence: TGTGCCAGCAGTTTGGGTTATCGGGGCTACAACACTGAAGCTTTCTTT.

The chain uses TRBV25-1 and TRBJ2-4; D is possibly TRBD1 or TRBD2 (6 bases each). This CDR3 spans 17 amino acids. Germline CDR1 is MGHDK and CDR2 is SYGVNS. The V and J ends lost 1 base and 1 base respectively, with 14 bases between them. DNA of the CDR3: TGTGCCAGCAGTGAATCGGGGGCTCTGGGCGCCAAAAACATTCAGTACTTC. It specifies CASSESGALGAKNIQYF.

As for this clone: A read error may explain this, as a much larger clone is one base away. The chain recombines TRBV28 with TRBJ1-5; D is ambiguous. Trimming left V 3 bases short and J 3 bases short, with 0 bases between. The V gene's germline CDR1 is MDHEN and CDR2 SYDVKM. The CDR3 spans 11 residues. CDR3 region: CASSFNQPQHF. In DNA form, the CDR3 reads TGTGCCAGCAGTTTCAATCAGCCCCAGCATTTT. The whole variable domain, filled in from reference TRBV28 and TRBJ1-5, reads DVKVTQSSRYLVKRTGEKVFLECVQDMDHENMFWYRQDPGLGLRLIYFSYDVKMKEKGDIPEGYSVSREKKERFSLILESASTNQTSMYLCASSFNQPQHFGDGTRLSIL.

This clone is a singleton in its sample. Germline is not matched at one junction end, which may reflect a read error. This chain links TRBV28 with TRBJ1-3; TRBD1 might be the D (5 bases). The CDR3 is made up of 13 amino acids. The germline V gene has CDR1 MDHEN and CDR2 SYDVKM. For the CDR3, the DNA is TGCGGGGCGGGTACAGCGGCTGGAAACACCATATATTTT. Encoded protein: CGAGTAAGNTIYF.

V is TRBV11-2 and J is TRBJ1-1; D is perhaps TRBD1 (6 bases). This CDR3 region has 13 residues. The V end lost 4 bases, the J end lost 0 bases, and 6 bases lay between the germline ends. The V gene's germline CDR1 is SGHAT and CDR2 FQNNGV. The CDR3 nucleotides are TGTGCCAGCAGCTGGGGGCTGAACACTGAAGCTTTCTTT. Translating it yields CASSWGLNTEAFF.

This rearrangement joins TRBV6-5 to TRBJ2-1; TRBD2 aligns across 8 bases. With 3 bases clipped from V and 15 bases from J, the junction kept 4 bases outside the gene matches. This CDR3 has 11 residues. Germline CDR1 and CDR2: MNHEY and SVGAGI. CDR3 coding DNA: TGTGCCAGCAGTTATTCGGGGGGGACGTTCTTC. It encodes CASSYSGGTFF.

V is TRBV6-1 and J is TRBJ2-7; D might be TRBD1 (6 bases). Germline V gene lookup returns CDR1 MNHNS and CDR2 SASEGT. The V end was cut by 2 bases, the J end by 2 bases, with 10 bases between. The CDR3 has 14 amino acids. The CDR3 nucleotides are TGTGCCAGCAGTGAATTTCCAGGGGCCTACGAGCAGTACTTC. This translates into CASSEFPGAYEQYF.

For this clone: The identical CDR3 is also encoded by other nucleotide sequences in the sample. The V and J genes are TRBV19 and TRBJ1-2; 9 bases align to TRBD1. J lost 6 bases, V lost 4 bases, and 3 bases had no gene match. Germline CDR1 and CDR2: LNHDA and SQIVND (reference sequence). The CDR3 extends over 13 amino acids. In nucleotides, the CDR3 is TGTGCCAGTAGTACCCGGACAGGGGATGGCTACACCTTC. Protein sequence: CASSTRTGDGYTF. The whole variable domain, filled in from reference TRBV19 and TRBJ1-2, reads DGGITQSPKYLFRKEGQNVTLSCEQNLNHDAMYWYRQDPGQGLRLIYYSQIVNDFQKGDIAEGYSVSREKKESFPLTVTSAQKNPTAFYLCASSTRTGDGYTFGSGTRLTVV.

The V call is TRBV28, the J call TRBJ2-7, with TRBD1 matching over 11 bases. Trimming at V came to 8 bases and at J to 7 bases, leaving 10 bases not matched to a gene. From germline, CDR1 is MDHEN and CDR2 SYDVKM. CDR3 length: 14 amino acids. Here the CDR3 DNA reads TGTGCCAGCGGAACCGGGACAGGGGGGTTTGAGCAGTACTTC. The encoded protein is CASGTGTGGFEQYF. Full variable domain (missing parts from reference TRBV28 and TRBJ2-7): DVKVTQSSRYLVKRTGEKVFLECVQDMDHENMFWYRQDPGLGLRLIYFSYDVKMKEKGDIPEGYSVSREKKERFSLILESASTNQTSMYLCASGTGTGGFEQYFGPGTRLTVT.

This chain joins TRBV28 and TRBJ2-7, with D perhaps TRBD1 (6 bases). Germline V gene sequence: CDR1 MDHEN, CDR2 SYDVKM. CDR3 size: 13 residues. Trimming cost V 9 bases and J 3 bases, with 15 bases left between them. The CDR3 sequence is CARYTGLGYEQYF. The CDR3 nucleotides are TGTGCCAGATACACAGGGTTAGGCTACGAGCAGTACTTC.

The chain couples TRBV10-3 to TRBJ1-4; D uncertain. Trimming removed 4 bases at V and 1 base at J, with 10 bases between. The V gene's germline CDR1 is ENHRY and CDR2 SYGVKD. The CDR3 contains 15 residues. The CDR3 coding sequence is TGTGCCATCAGTGGTGGACGGATAACTAATGAAAAACTGTTTTTT. Protein sequence: CAISGGRITNEKLFF.

The gene calls are TRBV19 and TRBJ1-2; D might be TRBD1 (5 bases). Germline CDR1 LNHDA, CDR2 SQIVND (reference sequence). V was shortened by 6 bases and J by 7 bases, with 18 bases between the two germline ends. CDR3 size: 14 residues. The CDR3, as DNA: TGTGCCAGTAGCCTCCGAGGGGCAGCTCCTGGCTACACCTTC. Amino acids: CASSLRGAAPGYTF.

This clone came up once. Other DNA sequences in the same sample also yield this CDR3. The chain uses TRBV6-5 and TRBJ1-5; D not resolved. The CDR3 totals 15 residues. V lost 3 bases and J 0 bases, leaving 9 bases between the germline ends. Germline V CDR1 and CDR2: MNHEY, SVGAGI. In nucleotides, the CDR3 is TGTGCCAGCAGTTATCAGAAGGGTAGCAATCAGCCCCAGCATTTT. It codes for CASSYQKGSNQPQHF.

This clone was found once. This chain joins TRBV7-3 and TRBJ2-1; D may be TRBD1 (6 bases). CDR3 length: 14 amino acids. CDR1 and CDR2 from the germline V gene are SGHTA and FQGTGA. The V and J ends lost 1 base and 9 bases respectively, with 13 bases between them. The CDR3 bases are TGTGCCAGCAGCTTAAATTCAGGGGTTAGTGAGCAGTTCTTC. It specifies CASSLNSGVSEQFF.